Each of the 9 T cell receptor beta chains below was sequenced from the same sample in a study of blood T cell repertoires in COVID-19 (dated by TCRdb to the early 2020s). The library was built by means of the immunoSEQ multiplex PCR assay. Not all clones reach the TCRdb copy of this immuneACCESS table, which keeps in-frame sequences only. Checked studies attribute under half of the gap to unresolved V genes and leave the rest unexplained. The sample records around 100,000 clones, roughly four fifths of which are singletons. The top ten clones comprise approximately 25% of the sample. What was sequenced was peripheral blood. Receptors originate from a human donor in a cohort sampled during active COVID-19.

This clone has just one count. This chain uses TRBV3-1 (or the pseudogene TRBV3-2) with TRBJ1-2; D is unclear. The CDR3 contains 13 residues. Germline values: CDR1 LGHDT, CDR2 YNNKEL (reference sequence). V dropped 2 bases and J dropped 2 bases, with 6 bases sitting between them. CDR3 amino acids: CASSQTDNYGYTF. CDR3 nucleotides: TGTGCCAGCAGCCAAACAGACAACTATGGCTACACCTTC.

The genes are TRBV7-2 and TRBJ2-7; maybe TRBD2 (6 bases). The CDR3 length is 14 residues. Germline V gene sequence: CDR1 SGHTA, CDR2 FQGNSA. Trimming removed 5 bases at V and 3 bases at J, with 14 bases between. CDR3 in DNA: TGTGCCAGCAGCCCGGCGGGGCTTTACTACGAGCAGTACTTC. As protein: CASSPAGLYYEQYF.

The chain uses TRBV6-2 or TRBV6-3 and TRBJ2-7; D remains unclear. CDR1 and CDR2 (germline): MNHEY, SVGEGT. The V gene lost 6 bases and the J gene lost 6 bases, with 12 bases spanning the gap. The CDR3 has 12 residues. This CDR3 reads CASSSPWAEQYF. CDR3 nucleotides: TGTGCCAGCAGCTCTCCCTGGGCCGAGCAGTACTTC.

The rearrangement joins TRBV24-1 to TRBJ1-6; 11 nucleotides agree with TRBD1. The length of the CDR3 is 17 residues. V trimming: 3 bases; J trimming: 0 bases; junction bases outside the gene matches: 0. Germline V gives CDR1 KGHDR, CDR2 SFDVKD. CDR3 region: CATSDGTGGSYNSPLHF. CDR3 DNA sequence: TGTGCCACCAGTGATGGGACAGGGGGCTCCTATAATTCACCCCTCCACTTT.

The rearrangement joins TRBV11-2 to TRBJ2-3, with D possibly matching TRBD1 (6 bases). Germline CDR1 is SGHAT and CDR2 is FQNNGV. V shed 5 bases and J shed 1 base, with 16 bases lying between them. The CDR3 runs 16 residues. CDR3 sequence reads: CASSPQTGFRTDTQYF. The CDR3 region has the DNA TGTGCCAGCAGCCCTCAGACAGGTTTTCGCACAGATACGCAGTATTTT. The full variable domain, in which reference TRBV11-2 and TRBJ2-3 provide the parts outside the CDR3, is EAGVAQSPRYKIIEKRQSVAFWCNPISGHATLYWYQQILGQGPKLLIQFQNNGVVDDSQLPKDRFSAERLKGVDSTLKIQPAKLEDSAVYLCASSPQTGFRTDTQYFGPGTRLTVL.

The rearrangement links TRBV5-1 to TRBJ1-1, with 7 bases identical to TRBD1. The CDR3 consists of 14 residues. Germline V gene lookup returns CDR1 SGHRS and CDR2 YFSETQ. Trimming cost V 4 bases and J 0 bases; bases outside gene matches: 3. CDR3 DNA sequence: TGCGCCAGCAGCCCACAGGGGATGAACACTGAAGCTTTCTTT. Amino acid sequence: CASSPQGMNTEAFF.

The gene calls are TRBV10-3 and TRBJ2-7; 11 bases fit TRBD2. The V and J ends lost 4 bases and 4 bases, in that order; junction bases with no gene match: 9. Germline V gives CDR1 ENHRY, CDR2 SYGVKD. The CDR3 extends over 16 amino acids. The CDR3 protein is CAISAGPGTSGYEQYF. The CDR3 DNA sequence: TGTGCCATCAGTGCGGGTCCCGGGACTAGCGGATACGAGCAGTACTTC.

The rearrangement links TRBV5-1 to TRBJ1-1; maybe TRBD1 (5 bases). Between the trimmed V and J ends, which lost 1 base and 1 base, there was a span of 11 bases. CDR1 is SGHRS and CDR2 is YFSETQ in the germline V gene. The CDR3 covers 15 residues. CDR3 loop: CASSLRRGSNTEAFF. As DNA, the CDR3 is TGCGCCAGCAGCTTGAGGCGGGGGTCGAACACTGAAGCTTTCTTT.

CDR3 amino acids: CSASNRLEGQETQYF. CDR3 bases: TGCAGTGCTAGTAACAGATTGGAGGGCCAAGAGACCCAGTACTTC. The chain links TRBV20-1 to TRBJ2-5; D perhaps matches TRBD2 (6 bases). CDR3 length: 15 residues. From germline, CDR1 is DFQATT and CDR2 SNEGSKA (reference sequence). Between the trimmed V and J ends, which lost 3 bases and 1 base, there was a span of 15 bases.